These 23 T cell receptor beta chains originate from one sample sequenced in a study of response to subunit inactivated influenza vaccine. TCRdb redid the calling of the RT-PCR reads with MiXCR, one entry per CDR3 protein. The sample has 150,000 to 200,000 distinct CDR3 sequences; roughly 12% are singletons. The same specimen was also included in a second study, on T cells expressing NK-cell markers. That paper adds: 5'RACE template switching built TCR beta cDNA with unique molecular identifiers.

The material was CD8+ T cells sorted from PBMCs, obtained roughly 13 days after vaccination. Receptors originate from a man aged 50-60 years who received an inactivated influenza vaccine.

The gene calls are TRBV12-3 or TRBV12-4 and TRBJ2-6, with D possibly matching TRBD2 (7 bases). This CDR3 comprises 18 residues. The germline V and J ends were trimmed by 3 bases and 2 bases, with 17 bases remaining between them. This chain's CDR3 is CASSLYFRGAAGANVLTF. CDR3 in DNA: TGTGCCAGCAGTTTGTATTTTCGGGGGGCCGCTGGGGCCAACGTCCTGACTTTC.

CDR3 in amino acids: CASSLSKAGAYEQYF. CDR3 DNA: TGTGCCAGCAGCTTAAGTAAGGCCGGTGCGTACGAGCAGTACTTC. The chain links TRBV14 to TRBJ2-7; the D is unclear. CDR1 is SGHDN and CDR2 is FVKESK in the germline V gene. The CDR3 runs to 15 residues. Trimming cost V 5 bases and J 4 bases, with 18 bases left between them. The whole variable domain, filled in from reference TRBV14 and TRBJ2-7, reads EAGVTQFPSHSVIEKGQTVTLRCDPISGHDNLYWYRRVMGKEIKFLLHFVKESKQDESGMPNNRFLAERTGGTYSTLKVQPAELEDSGVYFCASSLSKAGAYEQYFGPGTRLTVT.

This clonotype was counted only a few times. The rearrangement links TRBV5-1 to TRBJ1-1; 7 positions match TRBD1. The V gene end was trimmed by 5 bases and the J gene end by 4 bases; junction bases not matched to a gene: 8. Germline CDR1 SGHRS, CDR2 YFSETQ. The CDR3 is 14 amino acids. This CDR3 is CASRHRGEGTEAFF. CDR3 nucleotides: TGCGCCAGCAGACACAGGGGAGAGGGCACTGAAGCTTTCTTT.

The rearrangement links TRBV11-2 to TRBJ2-1; 9 bases line up with TRBD2. This CDR3 is built from 19 residues. CDR1 and CDR2 (germline): SGHAT, FQNNGV. The V gene end was trimmed by 3 bases and the J gene end by 0 bases; junction bases not matched to a gene: 12. The CDR3 spells CASSFRVSGGPSSYNEQFF. CDR3 DNA sequence: TGTGCCAGCAGCTTTCGTGTTAGCGGGGGCCCGAGCTCCTACAATGAGCAGTTCTTC.

The CDR3 here is CSAMRTYNEQFF. The CDR3 DNA sequence: TGCAGTGCTATGCGAACCTACAATGAGCAGTTCTTC. This sequence joins TRBV20-1 and TRBJ2-1; D unresolved. CDR1 is DFQATT and CDR2 is SNEGSKA in the germline V gene (reference sequence). The CDR3 totals 12 residues. Trimming removed 4 bases from V and 2 bases from J, with 6 bases in between.

This clonotype was picked up many times. This rearrangement joins TRBV12-3 or TRBV12-4 to TRBJ2-2; D is ambiguous. The CDR3 runs to 14 residues. Between the trimmed V and J ends, which lost 2 bases and 1 base, there was a span of 5 bases. Here the CDR3 reads CASSLMGNTGELFF. CDR3 sequence (DNA): TGTGCCAGCAGTTTAATGGGGAACACCGGGGAGCTGTTTTTT.

This clonotype was counted only a few times. The chain is built from TRBV6-2 or TRBV6-3 and TRBJ2-2; D remains ambiguous. CDR1 MNHEY and CDR2 SVGEGT come from the germline V gene. V lost 7 bases, J lost 3 bases, and 15 bases lay in between. This CDR3 has 15 amino acids. The CDR3 coding sequence is TGTGCCAGCACGTGGCCCAGGACGGACACCGGGGAGCTGTTTTTT. It encodes CASTWPRTDTGELFF.

A few counts support this clonotype. The J gene is TRBJ1-1, the V gene TRBV7-9, with 9 bases that match TRBD1. V was clipped by 1 base and J by 4 bases; unmatched bases: 1. CDR1 is SEHNR, CDR2 FQNEAQ, per germline (reference sequence). The CDR3 is 14 amino acids. In DNA, the CDR3 is TGTGCCAGCAGCTTAGTACAGGGGGCCACTGAAGCTTTCTTT. Translated, it gives CASSLVQGATEAFF.

In DNA, the CDR3 is TGTGCCAGCAGCCAATTCCTAGCGGACGAGCAGTACTTC. This encodes CASSQFLADEQYF. The chain links TRBV3-1 to TRBJ2-7; 7 nucleotides line up with TRBD2. With V trimmed by 2 bases and J by 5 bases, 3 bases remained unmatched. The CDR3 totals 13 residues. Looked up from germline, CDR1 is LGHDT and CDR2 is YNNKEL (reference sequence).

This clonotype was seen more than once but under ten times. The rearrangement joins TRBV5-1 to TRBJ2-1; weak D call: TRBD1 (7 bases). Germline V gene data show CDR1 as SGHRS and CDR2 as YFSETQ. V was cut by 9 bases and J by 5 bases, with 18 bases left in between. The length of the CDR3 is 14 residues. In DNA, the CDR3 is TGCGCCAAGAGCAGGGGGGTTAAACACAATGAGCAGTTCTTC. It is translated as CAKSRGVKHNEQFF.

The chain carries TRBV10-2 and TRBJ2-1, with D perhaps TRBD1 or TRBD2 (5 bases each). Germline CDR1 reads WSHSY; CDR2 reads SAAADI. With 6 bases removed from V and 4 bases from J, the gap between germline ends came to 13 bases. The CDR3 has 14 amino acids. CDR3 residues: CASRLGTQYNEQFF. The CDR3 DNA follows: TGCGCCAGCAGGCTCGGGACCCAATACAATGAGCAGTTCTTC.

The V and J genes are TRBV27 and TRBJ2-5, with 7 bases matching TRBD2. The germline gives CDR1 MNHEY, CDR2 SMNVEV (reference sequence). V shed 5 bases, J shed 2 bases, and the junction held 8 bases outside the gene matches. The CDR3 sequence is 15 residues long. The DNA of the CDR3 is TGTGCCAGCAGTCCGTTGGGACTAAATCAAGAGACCCAGTACTTC. Translating it yields CASSPLGLNQETQYF.

The CDR3: CASSFPPGRDTGELFF. The CDR3 DNA is TGTGCCAGCAGCTTTCCCCCGGGACGGGACACCGGGGAGCTGTTTTTT. The genes are TRBV7-8 and TRBJ2-2; D possibly uses TRBD1 or TRBD2 (5 bases each). Germline V gives CDR1 SGHVS, CDR2 FQNEAQ. The CDR3 length is 16 residues. Trimming took off 3 bases at V and 3 bases at J, with 14 bases between the two ends.

This chain joins TRBV5-4 and TRBJ1-1, with 7 nucleotides matching TRBD1. The CDR3 sequence is 19 residues long. J lost 4 bases, V lost 2 bases, and 20 bases had no gene match. Germline values: CDR1 SGHNT, CDR2 YYREEE (reference sequence). The CDR3 coding sequence is TGTGCCAGCAGCTTAATTGTTAGGGGAGGGGGCGACATCAGCACTGAAGCTTTCTTT. It translates to CASSLIVRGGGDISTEAFF.

The V call is TRBV15, the J call TRBJ2-1; TRBD2 agrees at 11 bases. Germline-derived CDR1 and CDR2 are LNHNV and YYDKDF (reference sequence). The CDR3 loop spans 15 amino acids. V shed 5 bases and J 5 bases; nucleotides not matched to a gene: 5. The CDR3 protein is CATSGRLAGHNEQFF. The CDR3 DNA reads TGTGCCACCAGCGGTAGACTAGCGGGACACAATGAGCAGTTCTTC.

Concerning this clonotype itself: Just one base apart from a much larger clone, this may be a read error. J is TRBJ2-7 and V is TRBV7-9; D is ambiguous. This CDR3 has 12 residues. Germline V gives CDR1 SEHNR, CDR2 FQNEAQ (reference sequence). The CDR3 spells CAISYGVYEQYF. CDR3 sequence (DNA): TGTGCCATCAGCTATGGGGTCTACGAGCAGTACTTC.

This clonotype was recorded at least ten times. V usage is TRBV20-1 and J usage is TRBJ2-7; a possible D gene is TRBD2 (6 bases). The V end was cut by 3 bases, the J end by 2 bases, with 14 bases between. This CDR3 comprises 14 residues. CDR1 is DFQATT, CDR2 SNEGSKA, per germline (reference sequence). The CDR3 DNA sequence: TGCAGTGCTAGCGCCGGCGGGGATCCCTACGAGCAGTACTTC. Translated, it gives CSASAGGDPYEQYF.

This clonotype has only a few counts. The V and J genes are TRBV24-1 and TRBJ2-1, with D hard to call. CDR3 length: 15 residues. Between the trimmed V and J ends, which lost 0 bases and 3 bases, there was a span of 8 bases. Per germline, CDR1 KGHDR and CDR2 SFDVKD. The CDR3 sequence is CATSDLHRRYNEQFF. In DNA, the CDR3 is TGTGCCACCAGTGATTTGCACCGGCGCTACAATGAGCAGTTCTTC.

V usage is TRBV28 and J usage is TRBJ2-3, with 10 bases matching TRBD1. This CDR3 is 14 amino acids long. Germline V gene lookup returns CDR1 MDHEN and CDR2 SYDVKM. V lost 3 bases, J lost 4 bases, and 1 base stayed unmatched. In DNA, the CDR3 is TGTGCCAGCAGTTTTGACAGGGGGCCAGATACGCAGTATTTT. This translates into CASSFDRGPDTQYF.

The J gene is TRBJ2-7, the V gene TRBV11-2, with a weak D call TRBD1 (5 bases). Germline-derived CDR1 and CDR2 are SGHAT and FQNNGV. The V end was cut by 1 base, the J end by 0 bases, with 13 bases between. This CDR3 is 16 amino acids long. CDR3 region: CASSLAVTVLSYEQYF. The DNA of the CDR3 is TGTGCCAGCAGCTTAGCGGTGACAGTCCTCTCCTACGAGCAGTACTTC. Drawing the rest from reference TRBV11-2 and TRBJ2-7, the complete variable domain is EAGVAQSPRYKIIEKRQSVAFWCNPISGHATLYWYQQILGQGPKLLIQFQNNGVVDDSQLPKDRFSAERLKGVDSTLKIQPAKLEDSAVYLCASSLAVTVLSYEQYFGPGTRLTVT.

This clonotype turned up a few times. The chain has TRBV5-1 and TRBJ2-7, with D possibly matching TRBD1 (5 bases). Per the germline V gene, CDR1 is SGHRS and CDR2 is YFSETQ. Trimming shortened V by 9 bases and J by 4 bases, and 11 bases separated the two germline ends. The CDR3 runs 11 residues. The CDR3 DNA is TGCGCCAACCAAGACAGTTACGAGCAGTACTTC. Translated, it gives CANQDSYEQYF.

This clonotype was detected many times. The CDR3 nucleotides are TGTGCCAGCAGCTCCAGCATGACAGGGCGGGAGGAGACCCAGTACTTC. It is translated as CASSSSMTGREETQYF. This chain links TRBV5-4 with TRBJ2-5; D is tentatively TRBD1 or TRBD2 (7 bases each). The CDR3 is made up of 16 amino acids. Trimming took 3 bases from V and 5 from J, leaving 20 bases between them. Germline V gives CDR1 SGHNT, CDR2 YYREEE (reference sequence).

This clonotype was seen only a few times. This chain links TRBV5-1 with TRBJ2-7; 11 bases align to TRBD2. V dropped 3 bases and J dropped 4; count of bases not matched to a gene: 6. In germline, CDR1 is SGHRS, CDR2 YFSETQ. CDR3 length equals 15 residues. The CDR3 coding sequence is TGCGCCAGCAGCTCCCCAACTAGCGGGAGATACGAGCAGTACTTC. This codes for CASSSPTSGRYEQYF.